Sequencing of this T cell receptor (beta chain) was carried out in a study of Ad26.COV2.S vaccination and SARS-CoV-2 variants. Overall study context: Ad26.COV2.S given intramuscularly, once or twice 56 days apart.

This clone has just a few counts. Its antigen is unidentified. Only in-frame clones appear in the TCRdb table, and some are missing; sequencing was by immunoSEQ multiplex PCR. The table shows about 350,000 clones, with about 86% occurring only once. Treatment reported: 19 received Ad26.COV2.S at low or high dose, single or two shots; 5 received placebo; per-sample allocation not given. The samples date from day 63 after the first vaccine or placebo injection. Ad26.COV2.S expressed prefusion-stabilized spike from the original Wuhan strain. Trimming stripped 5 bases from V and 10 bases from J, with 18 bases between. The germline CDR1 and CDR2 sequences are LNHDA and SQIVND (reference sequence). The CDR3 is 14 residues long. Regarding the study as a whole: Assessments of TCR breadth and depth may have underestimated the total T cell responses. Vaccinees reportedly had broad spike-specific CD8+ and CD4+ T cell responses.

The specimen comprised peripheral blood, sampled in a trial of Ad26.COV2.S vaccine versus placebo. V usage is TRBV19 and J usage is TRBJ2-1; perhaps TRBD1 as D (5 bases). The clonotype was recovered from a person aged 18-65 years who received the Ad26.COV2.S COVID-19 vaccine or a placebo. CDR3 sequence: CASSERGLSAEQFF. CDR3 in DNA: TGTGCCAGTAGTGAAAGGGGTCTCTCGGCGGAGCAGTTCTTC.